The 11 T cell receptor beta chains below all came from one sample that was sequenced in a study of blood T cell repertoires in COVID-19. The protocol was immunoSEQ multiplex PCR, while the TCRdb copy is restricted to in-frame clones and leaves out a portion. The table includes about 74,000 clones, 70% to 90% detected once. The sequenced sample was peripheral blood. The receptors were gathered from a man aged 70 or older with active or convalescent COVID-19.

This chain connects TRBV28 to TRBJ1-1; TRBD1 agrees at 9 bases. The CDR3 is 14 amino acids. CDR1 is MDHEN and CDR2 is SYDVKM in the germline V gene. The trim removed 7 bases at V and 7 bases at J, leaving 10 bases unmatched. DNA for the CDR3: TGTGCCAGCAATGAACAGGGGGCGAAGCGTGAAGCTTTCTTT. Encoded protein: CASNEQGAKREAFF. The variable domain in full, completed from reference TRBV28 and TRBJ1-1, reads DVKVTQSSRYLVKRTGEKVFLECVQDMDHENMFWYRQDPGLGLRLIYFSYDVKMKEKGDIPEGYSVSREKKERFSLILESASTNQTSMYLCASNEQGAKREAFFGQGTRLTVV.

The chain is built from TRBV11-2 and TRBJ2-2; the D is unclear. Germline lookup yields CDR1 SGHAT and CDR2 FQNNGV. Deletions cut 5 bases from V and 1 base from J, with 11 bases between. This CDR3 is 15 amino acids long. The CDR3 coding sequence is TGTGCCAGCAGCCCATTCCGGGTGAACACCGGGGAGCTGTTTTTT. Its protein product is CASSPFRVNTGELFF.

This chain joins TRBV23-1 and TRBJ2-2; 8 bases are shared with TRBD1. TRBV23-1 has ORF status, its function being uncertain. This CDR3 has 17 residues. Germline trimming cut 0 bases from V and 6 bases from J; bases unmatched to any gene: 9. The CDR3 protein is CASSQSLGRGRAGELFF. CDR3 DNA sequence: TGCGCCAGCAGTCAATCCTTGGGCAGGGGGCGAGCCGGGGAGCTGTTTTTT.

This clone was seen only a few times. The chain employs TRBV6-5 and TRBJ1-1; the D is unclear. V lost 6 bases to trimming and J lost 0 bases, with 11 bases between them. The CDR3 loop spans 14 amino acids. Germline CDR1 reads MNHEY; CDR2 reads SVGAGI. The CDR3 DNA reads TGTGCCAGCAGGAGCGGGCTCCTGAACACTGAAGCTTTCTTT. Residues: CASRSGLLNTEAFF.

This rearrangement joins TRBV11-2 to TRBJ2-7; 11 bases line up with TRBD1. The CDR3 spans 12 residues. Germline assignment: CDR1 SGHAT and CDR2 FQNNGV. The V and J ends lost 5 bases and 6 bases, in that order; junction bases with no gene match: 0. CDR3 DNA: TGTGCCAGCAGCGGACAGGGGGCCGAGCAGTACTTC. It encodes CASSGQGAEQYF. The whole variable domain, filled in from reference TRBV11-2 and TRBJ2-7, reads EAGVAQSPRYKIIEKRQSVAFWCNPISGHATLYWYQQILGQGPKLLIQFQNNGVVDDSQLPKDRFSAERLKGVDSTLKIQPAKLEDSAVYLCASSGQGAEQYFGPGTRLTVT.

The CDR3 loop is CASSRQGYIGYTF. The CDR3 coding sequence is TGTGCCAGCAGTAGACAGGGGTACATTGGCTACACCTTC. The chain couples TRBV9 to TRBJ1-2; 8 positions match TRBD1. The CDR3 is 13 amino acids. V dropped 5 bases and J dropped 7; count of bases not matched to a gene: 7. The V gene's germline CDR1 is SGDLS and CDR2 YYNGEE.

V is TRBV7-2 and J is TRBJ2-3; 13 bases align to TRBD2. The J segment lost 4 bases and the V segment lost 3 bases, leaving 1 base of the junction unmatched. This CDR3 contains 15 residues. CDR1 and CDR2 from the germline V gene are SGHTA and FQGNSA. The CDR3 region is CASSLTSGGSDTQYF. CDR3 DNA: TGTGCCAGCAGCTTGACTAGCGGGGGGTCAGATACGCAGTATTTT. Complete variable domain (other parts from reference TRBV7-2 and TRBJ2-3): GAGVSQSPSNKVTEKGKDVELRCDPISGHTALYWYRQSLGQGLEFLIYFQGNSAPDKSGLPSDRFSAERTGGSVSTLTIQRTQQEDSAVYLCASSLTSGGSDTQYFGPGTRLTVL.

A few counts support this clone. This chain uses TRBV5-1 with TRBJ2-3; the D gene is possibly TRBD2 (6 bases). Germline CDR1 reads SGHRS; CDR2 reads YFSETQ. The CDR3 contains 13 residues. The V end was cut by 1 base, the J end by 4 bases, with 7 bases between. CDR3 region: CASSLSGPDTQYF. In DNA form, the CDR3 reads TGCGCCAGCAGCTTGAGCGGGCCAGATACGCAGTATTTT.

In DNA, the CDR3 is TGTGCCAGTAGTCCCTGGGAGCCCCCCTACGAGCAGTACTTC. Translated: CASSPWEPPYEQYF. The chain has TRBV19 and TRBJ2-7, with a tentative D call TRBD2 (5 bases). The CDR3 is 14 amino acids. CDR1 and CDR2 from the germline V gene are LNHDA and SQIVND (reference sequence). V dropped 5 bases and J dropped 2 bases, with 13 bases sitting between them. Complete variable domain (other parts from reference TRBV19 and TRBJ2-7): DGGITQSPKYLFRKEGQNVTLSCEQNLNHDAMYWYRQDPGQGLRLIYYSQIVNDFQKGDIAEGYSVSREKKESFPLTVTSAQKNPTAFYLCASSPWEPPYEQYFGPGTRLTVT.

The chain recombines TRBV5-1 with TRBJ1-2; no firm D call. CDR1 is SGHRS and CDR2 is YFSETQ in the germline V gene. Trimming cost V 6 bases and J 0 bases, with 12 bases left between them. CDR3 length equals 14 residues. The CDR3, as DNA: TGCGCCAGCAAGGTGGACTCCTCTAACTATGGCTACACCTTC. This translates into CASKVDSSNYGYTF.

The chain joins TRBV5-1 to TRBJ2-1; 9 nucleotides align to TRBD1. CDR1 SGHRS and CDR2 YFSETQ come from the germline V gene. There are 15 residues in the CDR3. The junction had 1 base not matched to a gene; V was cut back by 0 bases and J by 3 bases. CDR3 DNA: TGCGCCAGCAGCTTGGGACAGGGGGGCTACAATGAGCAGTTCTTC. Translated, it gives CASSLGQGGYNEQFF.